Listed below are T cell receptor beta chains from one sample, sequenced in a study of cytomegalovirus exposure and HLA in healthy donors. The method was immunoSEQ multiplex PCR; TCRdb's version includes in-frame clones alone and lacks a portion of them. The table includes 65,000 to 85,000 clones, under 80% detected once. The sample comprised PBMCs. The source of these receptors is a male donor in good health and CMV-seropositive. Each CDR3 is given without its conserved first and last residue. Rows give clone size only sometimes, using once, few, many, or a class for an expanded clone.

J gene | V gene | clone size | CDR3 protein
TRBJ2-3 | TRBV19 | NA | ASSSSGGITDTQY
TRBJ1-2 | TRBV20-1 | few | SAIGVGGYT
TRBJ1-1 | TRBV11-2 | NA | ASSRTVNTEAF
TRBJ2-7 | TRBV5-4 | NA | ASSRTGSYEQY
TRBJ1-2 | TRBV7-9 | NA | ASSPRAPGIRVNYGYT
TRBJ1-2 | TRBV29-1 | NA | SVVGRTSYGYT
TRBJ1-2 | TRBV6-4 | few | ASSERGHGYT
TRBJ1-5 | TRBV9 | NA | ASSVGTAYNQPQH
TRBJ1-2 | TRBV7-2 | NA | ASSLDSGAYGYT
TRBJ2-1 | TRBV5-1 | few | ASSLGLAGETYNEQF
TRBJ1-2 | TRBV27 | NA | ASSLSIQGEGALYGYT
TRBJ2-3 | TRBV11-3 | NA | ASSRESTDTQY
TRBJ1-2 | TRBV27 | few | ASRVTGNYGYT
TRBJ1-1 | TRBV18 | NA | ASTPRGNTEAF
TRBJ1-1 | TRBV6-6 | NA | ASSKTAGTGNTEAF
TRBJ2-3 | TRBV2 | once | ASSRDRSTDTQY
TRBJ2-5 | TRBV11-2 | NA | ASSFGRGREETQY
TRBJ2-1 | TRBV7-3 | NA | ASSIGQGPYNEQF
TRBJ2-3 | TRBV5-1 | once | ASSLRGTDAGTQY
TRBJ1-6 | TRBV10-2 | NA | ASCSETVHNSPLH
TRBJ2-6 | TRBV11-1 | NA | ASSLFRGSSGANVLT
TRBJ2-5 | TRBV11-2 | NA | ASSSEVGHPRETQY
TRBJ1-1 | TRBV9 | NA | ASSVTSGTGITEAF
TRBJ1-1 | TRBV5-1 | NA | ASSVGQGHSEAF
TRBJ1-5 | TRBV7-2 | NA | ASSLVAGESNQPQH
NA | TRBV6-6 | NA | ASSSDRGASYEQY
TRBJ1-6 | TRBV30 | NA | AWSVRGTNNSPLH
TRBJ1-1 | TRBV21-1 | NA | ASSSSGTGGMNTEAF
TRBJ2-1 | TRBV29-1 | NA | SGLGALYNEQF
TRBJ1-1 | TRBV7-9 | NA | ASSPKQGSITEAF
TRBJ2-7 | TRBV4-1 | NA | ASSTIAGEAYEQY
TRBJ1-2 | TRBV25-1 | NA | ASSRAGNYGYT
TRBJ2-1 | TRBV5-4 | NA | ASSLVIGAYNEQF
TRBJ1-1 | TRBV4-1 | NA | ASSQVVTGLETEAF
TRBJ2-7 | TRBV4-1 | few | ASSQDPSGAYEQY
TRBJ2-3 | TRBV11-2 | NA | ASSRLGRTDTQY
TRBJ1-2 | TRBV9 | NA | ASSRDRGSSGYT
TRBJ1-1 | TRBV29-1 | NA | SVPGGTANTEAF
TRBJ1-1 | TRBV5-6 | few | ASSPPPQGIPEAF
TRBJ1-3 | TRBV7-9 | few | ASSPDRGYGNTIY
TRBJ2-3 | TRBV10-1 | NA | ASSESGHWTSTDTQY
TRBJ2-7 | TRBV5-1 | NA | ATRDAGEQY
TRBJ2-2 | TRBV7-2 | few | ASSRGSSAGELF
TRBJ2-1 | TRBV19 | few | ASSISSGRVNEQF
TRBJ2-3 | TRBV2 | NA | ASRARVSSTDTQY
TRBJ2-1 | TRBV18 | NA | ASSPQAGGNNEQF
TRBJ2-7 | TRBV6-1 | NA | ASSEDGDRGNYEQY
TRBJ1-1 | TRBV7-9 | NA | SSSQEQGTTEAF
TRBJ1-2 | TRBV27 | NA | ASSPQTGVYGYT
TRBJ2-3 | TRBV18 | NA | ASSRELLSTDTQY
TRBJ2-1 | TRBV5-6 | NA | ASSARDSDLYNEQF
TRBJ2-1 | TRBV18 | once | ASSLRGAGSNEQF
TRBJ2-7 | TRBV7-9 | NA | ASSQGLAGETYEQY